Presented here are 9 T cell receptor beta chains from one specimen sequenced in a study of neoadjuvant anti-PD-1 for oral cavity cancer. Generated by immunoSEQ multiplex PCR, the TCRdb table keeps only in-frame clones and is missing some. The sample consists of approximately 10,000 clones, roughly three fifths of them appearing once. The sample's time point: after neoadjuvant nivolumab, at surgical resection. Source: PBMCs, taken after nivolumab (anti-PD-1) treatment. Receptors were obtained from a person aged 35 to 85 with oral cavity squamous cell carcinoma.

This rearrangement joins TRBV25-1 to TRBJ2-5; either TRBD1 or TRBD2 may supply D (5 bases each). Germline V gene data show CDR1 as MGHDK and CDR2 as SYGVNS. The CDR3 extends over 14 amino acids. V was cut by 4 bases and J by 5 bases, with 14 bases left in between. This CDR3 is CASSAGKGWETQYF. CDR3 sequence (DNA): TGTGCCAGCAGTGCCGGGAAGGGGTGGGAGACCCAGTACTTC.

The rearrangement uses TRBV6-1 and TRBJ2-3; the D is unclear. This CDR3 has 15 residues. V was clipped by 2 bases and J by 3 bases, with 12 bases between them. Germline lookup yields CDR1 MNHNS and CDR2 SASEGT. CDR3 loop: CASSEYNKGTDTQYF. DNA of the CDR3: TGTGCCAGCAGTGAATATAATAAAGGGACAGATACGCAGTATTTT.

This clone came up once. The chain couples TRBV2 to TRBJ1-1; D is uncertain. The germline gives CDR1 SNHLY, CDR2 FYNNEI. The CDR3 is 13 amino acids. V was clipped by 1 base and J by 8 bases, with 11 bases between them. CDR3 sequence reads: CASSEGYPAEAFF. CDR3 bases: TGTGCCAGCAGTGAAGGATACCCGGCGGAAGCTTTCTTT.

This clone came up once. The J gene is TRBJ1-1, the V gene TRBV5-1; D is uncertain. The CDR3 spans 13 residues. V was pared by 4 bases and J by 1 base, with 8 bases between. In germline, CDR1 is SGHRS, CDR2 YFSETQ. CDR3 region: CASSHPPNTEAFF. The CDR3 region has the DNA TGCGCCAGCAGCCACCCCCCGAACACTGAAGCTTTCTTT.

The chain links TRBV28 to TRBJ1-4; D is possibly TRBD1 (5 bases). Trimming pared 1 base from V and 8 bases from J, leaving 14 bases between. The CDR3 sequence is 15 residues long. Germline CDR1 MDHEN, CDR2 SYDVKM. The CDR3 region is CASSLSPGRIEKLFF. Written as DNA, the CDR3 is TGTGCCAGCAGTTTATCGCCGGGACGTATCGAAAAACTGTTTTTT.

The chain uses TRBV30 and TRBJ1-1; D perhaps matches TRBD1 (5 bases). V dropped 8 bases and J dropped 4 bases, with 14 bases sitting between them. The germline V gene has CDR1 GTSNPN and CDR2 SVGIG (reference sequence). This CDR3 region has 12 residues. The CDR3 DNA sequence: TGTGCCGGCCACAGGCTACGCACTGAAGCTTTCTTT. Residues: CAGHRLRTEAFF.

The chain carries TRBV30 and TRBJ2-7; a weak D match, TRBD1 (6 bases). Trimming took 6 bases from V and 3 from J, leaving 18 bases between them. Germline V gives CDR1 GTSNPN, CDR2 SVGIG (reference sequence). CDR3 length: 14 residues. The CDR3 is CACSAATGLYEQYF. CDR3 nucleotides: TGTGCCTGCTCCGCCGCGACAGGACTCTACGAGCAGTACTTC.

This clone was detected only a few times. The chain has TRBV2 and TRBJ1-5; weak D call: TRBD1 (6 bases). The V and J ends lost 7 bases and 7 bases respectively, with 26 bases between them. Germline V gives CDR1 SNHLY, CDR2 FYNNEI. This CDR3 contains 17 residues. CDR3 bases: TGTGCCAGCACCTATCAAGGGGGTGGTATATTGGGGCAGCCCCAGCATTTT. It specifies CASTYQGGGILGQPQHF.

This chain links TRBV7-9 with TRBJ2-7, with D perhaps TRBD1 or TRBD2 (5 bases each). V was cut by 5 bases and J by 9 bases, with 14 bases left in between. Germline lookup yields CDR1 SEHNR and CDR2 FQNEAQ (reference sequence). This CDR3 is built from 12 residues. CDR3 in amino acids: CASSHGTFTQYF. The CDR3 nucleotides are TGTGCCAGCAGCCATGGGACCTTTACGCAGTACTTC.